The source of this T cell receptor (beta chain) is a study of blood T cell repertoires in COVID-19. Study context: Sample material is recorded as cDNA or gDNA derived from T cells, B-cell-depleted T cells, or PBMCs.

It was during active infection that Seattle patients were enrolled and then longitudinally followed. TCRdb keeps only in-frame clones here, not all; method: immunoSEQ multiplex PCR. Of 200,000 to 300,000 clones in the sample, around 90% were seen once. V was cut by 1 base and J by 6 bases, with 10 bases left in between. From germline, CDR1 is LGHDT and CDR2 YNNKEL (reference sequence). This CDR3 is built from 14 residues. The receptor comes from a woman between 55 and 75 years old with COVID-19, enrolled during active disease. The J gene is TRBJ1-5, the V gene TRBV3-1 (or the pseudogene TRBV3-2), with a weak D call TRBD1 (5 bases). Sequenced sample: peripheral blood. The CDR3 DNA reads as TGTGCCAGCAGCCAAGGACAGCCGGGTCAGCCCCAGCATTTT. It translates to CASSQGQPGQPQHF.